This paragraph covers one T cell receptor (beta chain) sequence. Its antigen is unidentified. Preparing the TCRbeta library involved the use of unique molecular identifiers. MiXCR, run by TCRdb on the PCR reads, gives a single entry per CDR3 protein. The data show more than 200,000 distinct CDR3 sequences, with under 30% seen just once and more than 4.5% held by the top ten. The sample comes from a study of T-cell reconstitution after alpha-beta-depleted transplantation in children. Overall study findings and caveats: Reportedly, roughly two months post-transplant, alpha-beta T cells arose from several hundred expanded graft clones. Newly generated T cells supplied most T-cell counts and diversity one year post-transplant.

The length of the CDR3 is 13 residues. V lost 8 bases and J lost 2, with 9 bases in between. Germline CDR1 reads ENHRY; CDR2 reads SYGVKD. The input for sequencing was PBMCs, mostly from graft donor cells, taken 360 days after TCRalphabeta/CD19-depleted stem cell transplant. The TCR comes from a female patient aged 2-10 years who had a stem cell transplant for congenital amegakaryocytic thrombocytopenia, so the T cells may come from the graft donor. The V call is TRBV10-3, the J call TRBJ2-2; D unresolved. The CDR3 DNA sequence: TGTGCCATCTCGGCCGCTAACACCGGGGAGCTGTTTTTT. Protein sequence: CAISAANTGELFF.